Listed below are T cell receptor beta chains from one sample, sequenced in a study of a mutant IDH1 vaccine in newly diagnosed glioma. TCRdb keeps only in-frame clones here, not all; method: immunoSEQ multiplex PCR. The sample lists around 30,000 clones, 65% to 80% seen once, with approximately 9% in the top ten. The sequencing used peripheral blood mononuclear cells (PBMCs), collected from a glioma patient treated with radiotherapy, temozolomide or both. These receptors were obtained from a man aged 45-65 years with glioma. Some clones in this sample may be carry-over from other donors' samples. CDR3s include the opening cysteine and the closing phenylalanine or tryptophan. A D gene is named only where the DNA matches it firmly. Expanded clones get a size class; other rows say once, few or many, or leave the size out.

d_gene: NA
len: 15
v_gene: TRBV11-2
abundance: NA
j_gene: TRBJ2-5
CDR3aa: CASSPYSLRGETQYF
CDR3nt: TGTGCCAGCAGCCCGTACAGCCTCCGGGGAGAGACCCAGTACTTC

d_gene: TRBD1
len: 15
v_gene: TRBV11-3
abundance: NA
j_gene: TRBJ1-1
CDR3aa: CASSFSGQGNTEAFF
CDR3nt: TGTGCCAGCAGCTTTTCGGGACAGGGTAACACTGAAGCTTTCTTT

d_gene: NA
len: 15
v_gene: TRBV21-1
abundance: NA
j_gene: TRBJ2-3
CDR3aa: CASSEGGGFPDTQYF
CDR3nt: TGTGCCAGCAGCGAAGGTGGAGGTTTCCCAGATACGCAGTATTTT

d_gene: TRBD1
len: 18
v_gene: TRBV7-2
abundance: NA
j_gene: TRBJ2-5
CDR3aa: CASSLASRQGGFAETQYF
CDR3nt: TGTGCCAGCAGCTTAGCAAGTCGACAGGGCGGGTTTGCGGAGACCCAGTACTTC

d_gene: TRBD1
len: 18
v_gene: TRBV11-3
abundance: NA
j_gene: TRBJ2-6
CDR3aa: CASSLGDRVRSGANVLTF
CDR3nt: TGTGCCAGCAGCTTAGGAGACAGGGTACGGTCTGGGGCCAACGTCCTGACTTTC

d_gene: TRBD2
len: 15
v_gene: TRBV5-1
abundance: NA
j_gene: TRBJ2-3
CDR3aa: CASSSSGASTDTQYF
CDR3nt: TGCGCCAGCAGTTCTAGCGGGGCTAGCACAGATACGCAGTATTTT

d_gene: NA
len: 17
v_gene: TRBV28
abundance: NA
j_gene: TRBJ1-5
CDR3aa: CASTSSGADYSNQPQHF
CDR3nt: TGTGCCAGCACTTCCTCTGGGGCAGATTATAGCAATCAGCCCCAGCATTTT

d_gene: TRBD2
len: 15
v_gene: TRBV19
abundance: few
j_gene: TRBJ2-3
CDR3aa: CASSIGRGGTDTQYF
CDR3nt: TGTGCCAGTAGTATCGGTCGGGGGGGCACAGATACGCAGTATTTT

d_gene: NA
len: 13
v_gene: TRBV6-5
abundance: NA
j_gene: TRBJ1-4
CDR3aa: CASSYTQGSKLFF
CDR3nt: TGTGCCAGCAGTTATACACAGGGTTCAAAACTGTTTTTT

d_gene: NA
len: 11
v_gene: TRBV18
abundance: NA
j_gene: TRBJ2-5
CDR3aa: CASSPQETQYF
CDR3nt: TGTGCCAGCTCACCCCAAGAGACCCAGTACTTC

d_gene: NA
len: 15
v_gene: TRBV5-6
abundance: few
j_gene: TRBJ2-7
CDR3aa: CASSRTQGHNYEQYF
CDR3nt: TGTGCCAGCAGCCGCACTCAGGGACATAACTACGAGCAGTACTTC

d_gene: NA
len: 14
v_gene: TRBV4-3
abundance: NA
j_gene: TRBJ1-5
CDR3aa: CASSQEISNQPQHF
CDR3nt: TGCGCCAGCAGCCAAGAAATCAGCAATCAGCCCCAGCATTTT

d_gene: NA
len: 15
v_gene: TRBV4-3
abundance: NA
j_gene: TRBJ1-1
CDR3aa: CASSQGQILITEAFF
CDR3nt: TGCGCCAGCAGCCAGGGGCAAATCCTAATCACTGAAGCTTTCTTT

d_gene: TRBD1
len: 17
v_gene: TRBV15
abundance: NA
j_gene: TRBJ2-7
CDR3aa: CATSRIPGTGAPYEQYF
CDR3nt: TGTGCCACCAGCAGAATCCCCGGGACAGGGGCGCCCTACGAGCAGTACTTC

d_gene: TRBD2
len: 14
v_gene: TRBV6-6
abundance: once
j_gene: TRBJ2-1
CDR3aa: CASRGAGGGNEQFF
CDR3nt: TGTGCCAGCCGGGGGGCGGGAGGGGGCAATGAGCAGTTCTTC

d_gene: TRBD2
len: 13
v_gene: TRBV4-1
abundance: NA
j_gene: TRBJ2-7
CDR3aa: CASSQGPGGEQYF
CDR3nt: TGCGCCAGCAGCCAAGGCCCGGGGGGAGAGCAGTACTTC